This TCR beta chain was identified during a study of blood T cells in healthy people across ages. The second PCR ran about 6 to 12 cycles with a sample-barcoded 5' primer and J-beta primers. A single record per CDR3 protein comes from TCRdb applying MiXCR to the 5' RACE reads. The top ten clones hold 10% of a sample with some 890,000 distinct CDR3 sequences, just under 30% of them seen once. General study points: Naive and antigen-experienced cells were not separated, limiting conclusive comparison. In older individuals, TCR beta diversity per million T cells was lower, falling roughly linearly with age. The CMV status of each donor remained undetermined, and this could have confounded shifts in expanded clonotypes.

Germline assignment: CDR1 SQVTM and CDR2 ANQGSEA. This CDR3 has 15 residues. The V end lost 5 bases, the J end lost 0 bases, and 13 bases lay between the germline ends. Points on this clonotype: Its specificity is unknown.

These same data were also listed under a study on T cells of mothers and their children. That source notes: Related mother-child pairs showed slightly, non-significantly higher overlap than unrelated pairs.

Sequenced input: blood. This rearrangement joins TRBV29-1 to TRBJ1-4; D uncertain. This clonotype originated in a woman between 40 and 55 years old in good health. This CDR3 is CSVSPGGATNEKLFF. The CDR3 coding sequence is TGCAGCGTTTCCCCCGGCGGAGCAACTAATGAAAAACTGTTTTTT.